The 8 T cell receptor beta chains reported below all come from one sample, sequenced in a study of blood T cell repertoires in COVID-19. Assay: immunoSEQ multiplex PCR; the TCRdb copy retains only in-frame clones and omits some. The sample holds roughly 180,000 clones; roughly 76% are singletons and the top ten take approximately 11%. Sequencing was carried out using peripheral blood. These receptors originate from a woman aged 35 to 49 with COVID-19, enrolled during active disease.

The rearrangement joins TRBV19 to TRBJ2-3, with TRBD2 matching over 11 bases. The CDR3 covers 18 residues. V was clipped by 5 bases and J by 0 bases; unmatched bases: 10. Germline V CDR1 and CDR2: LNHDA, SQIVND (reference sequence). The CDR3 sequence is CASSEGLAGTSSTDTQYF. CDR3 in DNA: TGTGCCAGTAGTGAAGGACTAGCGGGTACTTCTAGCACAGATACGCAGTATTTT.

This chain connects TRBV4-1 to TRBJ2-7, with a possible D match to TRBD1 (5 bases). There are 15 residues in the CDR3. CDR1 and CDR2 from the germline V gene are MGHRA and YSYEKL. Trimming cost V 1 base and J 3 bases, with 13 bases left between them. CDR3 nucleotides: TGCGCCAGCAGCCAAGTTCGTGGACAAGGCTACGAGCAGTACTTC. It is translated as CASSQVRGQGYEQYF.

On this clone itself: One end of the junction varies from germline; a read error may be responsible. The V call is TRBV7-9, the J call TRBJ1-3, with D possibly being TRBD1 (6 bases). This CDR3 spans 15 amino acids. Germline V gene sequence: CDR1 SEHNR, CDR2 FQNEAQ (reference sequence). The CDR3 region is CASSFTGFSRNTIYF. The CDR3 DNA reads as TGTGCCAGCAGCTTTACAGGGTTCTCTCGAAACACCATATATTTT.

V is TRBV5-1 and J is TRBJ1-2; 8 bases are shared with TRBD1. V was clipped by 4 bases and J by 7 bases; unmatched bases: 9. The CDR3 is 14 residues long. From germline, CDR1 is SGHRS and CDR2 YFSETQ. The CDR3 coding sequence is TGCGCCAGCAGCGACCCGGGACAGGCTAGTGGCTACACCTTC. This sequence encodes CASSDPGQASGYTF.

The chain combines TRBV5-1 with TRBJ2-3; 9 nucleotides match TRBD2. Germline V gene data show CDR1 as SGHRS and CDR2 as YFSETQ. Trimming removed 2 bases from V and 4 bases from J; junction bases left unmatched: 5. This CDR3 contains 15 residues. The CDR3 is CASSFSAGGPDTQYF. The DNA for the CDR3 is TGCGCCAGCAGCTTCTCAGCGGGAGGCCCAGATACGCAGTATTTT.

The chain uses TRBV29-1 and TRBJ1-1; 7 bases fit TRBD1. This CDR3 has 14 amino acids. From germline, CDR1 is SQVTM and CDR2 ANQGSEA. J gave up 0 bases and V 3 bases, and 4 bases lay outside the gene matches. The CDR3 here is CSVEDRPMNTEAFF. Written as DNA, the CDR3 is TGCAGCGTTGAGGACAGGCCTATGAACACTGAAGCTTTCTTT.

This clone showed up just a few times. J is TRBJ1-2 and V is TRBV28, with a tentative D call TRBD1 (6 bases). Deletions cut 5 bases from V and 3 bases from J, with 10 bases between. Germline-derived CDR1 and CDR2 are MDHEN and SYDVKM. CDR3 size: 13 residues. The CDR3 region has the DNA TGTGCCAGCAGTCTCGACAGGTACTATGGCTACACCTTC. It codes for CASSLDRYYGYTF.

CDR3 sequence (DNA): TGTGCCAGTAGTATCTTTAGGACTAGCGGAGTCTACAATGAGCAGTTCTTC. It yields the protein CASSIFRTSGVYNEQFF. The genes are TRBV19 and TRBJ2-1; 10 bases line up with TRBD2. The V gene end was trimmed by 3 bases and the J gene end by 3 bases; junction bases not matched to a gene: 8. Germline loops: CDR1 LNHDA, CDR2 SQIVND (reference sequence). CDR3 length: 17 residues.